Below are 23 T cell receptor beta chains sequenced from a single sample in a study of CD8 T cells in Susac syndrome. After extraction with the RNeasy kit, roughly 0.45 to 1 ug of the RNA was reverse transcribed using random hexamers. Using its own MiXCR run on the immunoSEQ multiplex PCR reads, TCRdb lists one record per CDR3 protein. The data hold tens of thousands of distinct CDR3 sequences, with approximately 96% observed a single time. Sequencing input: CD8+ T cells from PBMCs. The receptors were gathered from a human donor with Susac syndrome.

The chain uses TRBV4-3 and TRBJ1-4, with D unresolved. CDR1 LGHNA and CDR2 YSLEER come from the germline V gene. The CDR3 covers 15 residues. Trimming shortened V by 4 bases and J by 3 bases, and 12 bases separated the two germline ends. The CDR3 region is CASSPTQLPNEKLFF. In nucleotides, the CDR3 is TGCGCCAGCAGCCCGACACAGCTGCCTAATGAAAAACTGTTTTTT.

This sequence joins TRBV30 and TRBJ1-2; 7 bases fit TRBD1. The ends lost 4 bases at V and 3 bases at J; junction bases unmatched: 14. Per the germline V gene, CDR1 is GTSNPN and CDR2 is SVGIG (reference sequence). This CDR3 is 16 amino acids long. The CDR3 DNA follows: TGTGCCTGGAATCACCTTTACAGGGGCTCTGACTATGGCTACACCTTC. Amino acid sequence: CAWNHLYRGSDYGYTF. Drawing the rest from reference TRBV30 and TRBJ1-2, the complete variable domain is SQTIHQWPATLVQPVGSPLSLECTVEGTSNPNLYWYRQAAGRGLQLLFYSVGIGQISSEVPQNLSASRPQDRQFILSSKKLLLSDSGFYLCAWNHLYRGSDYGYTFGSGTRLTVV.

The rearrangement links TRBV5-4 to TRBJ1-1; 9 nucleotides line up with TRBD1. The trim removed 3 bases at V and 5 bases at J, leaving 5 bases unmatched. Germline assignment: CDR1 SGHNT and CDR2 YYREEE (reference sequence). This CDR3 has 14 residues. The CDR3 DNA is TGTGCCAGCAGCTACCGGGACAGGGCGACTGAAGCTTTCTTT. It encodes CASSYRDRATEAFF.

The chain couples TRBV20-1 to TRBJ2-1; D is undetermined. CDR3 size: 13 residues. Trimming shortened V by 6 bases and J by 5 bases, and 14 bases separated the two germline ends. From germline, CDR1 is DFQATT and CDR2 SNEGSKA (reference sequence). The CDR3 bases are TGCAGTGCCCCGAGCCAGGCCGACAATGAGCAGTTCTTC. Translating gives CSAPSQADNEQFF.

This clonotype was picked up one time. V is TRBV11-1 and J is TRBJ2-1; 15 positions match TRBD2. V lost 3 bases to trimming and J lost 4 bases; unmatched junction nucleotides: 4. Germline CDR1 SGHAT, CDR2 FQDESV (reference sequence). The CDR3 sequence is 17 residues long. CDR3 sequence: CASSFGTSGGPYNEQFF. CDR3 DNA: TGTGCCAGCAGCTTCGGGACTAGCGGGGGGCCTTACAATGAGCAGTTCTTC. Full variable domain (outside the CDR3, taken from reference TRBV11-1 and TRBJ2-1): EAEVAQSPRYKITEKSQAVAFWCDPISGHATLYWYRQILGQGPELLVQFQDESVVDDSQLPKDRFSAERLKGVDSTLKIQPAELGDSAMYLCASSFGTSGGPYNEQFFGPGTRLTVL.

The CDR3 DNA reads as TGCAGTGCACCCCAGGGGGCCGGAGAGACCCAGTACTTC. Translating gives CSAPQGAGETQYF. The gene calls are TRBV20-1 and TRBJ2-5; 8 nucleotides agree with TRBD1. The trim removed 6 bases at V and 4 bases at J, leaving 7 bases unmatched. The length of the CDR3 is 13 residues. Germline V lookup: CDR1 DFQATT, CDR2 SNEGSKA (reference sequence).

The chain is built from TRBV12-3 or TRBV12-4 and TRBJ2-7; a possible D gene is TRBD1 (5 bases). Trimming cost V 1 base and J 3 bases, with 7 bases left between them. This CDR3 is built from 13 residues. Written as DNA, the CDR3 is TGTGCCAGCAGTTTAGGCAGGGACTACGAGCAGTACTTC. Protein product: CASSLGRDYEQYF.

The chain recombines TRBV12-3 or TRBV12-4 with TRBJ1-1; D unresolved. The CDR3 covers 14 residues. V was pared by 6 bases and J by 2 bases, with 13 bases between. CDR3 sequence reads: CASSTPGLNTEAFF. For the CDR3, the DNA is TGTGCCAGCAGCACACCAGGCTTAAACACTGAAGCTTTCTTT.

J is TRBJ2-1 and V is TRBV5-1; 8 bases line up with TRBD1. With V trimmed by 4 bases and J by 2 bases, 5 bases remained unmatched. The germline V gene encodes CDR1 SGHRS and CDR2 YFSETQ. The CDR3 spans 15 residues. The CDR3 DNA reads TGCGCCAGCAGCGCTATGGACAGGGCCTACAATGAGCAGTTCTTC. Residues: CASSAMDRAYNEQFF.

The chain links TRBV20-1 to TRBJ1-4; 10 bases match TRBD1. V lost 0 bases and J lost 6; bases outside the gene matches: 4. Looked up from germline, CDR1 is DFQATT and CDR2 is SNEGSKA (reference sequence). This CDR3 is built from 15 residues. The CDR3 here is CSARDQGTGDEKLFF. CDR3 DNA: TGCAGTGCTAGAGATCAAGGGACAGGGGATGAAAAACTGTTTTTT.

The chain combines TRBV20-1 with TRBJ2-7; 11 positions match TRBD2. This CDR3 comprises 14 residues. The germline V gene encodes CDR1 DFQATT and CDR2 SNEGSKA (reference sequence). The junction had 4 bases not matched to a gene; V was cut back by 3 bases and J by 3 bases. CDR3 residues: CSASLTSGNYEQYF. Written as DNA, the CDR3 is TGCAGTGCTAGTTTGACTAGCGGGAACTACGAGCAGTACTTC.

The chain combines TRBV4-2 with TRBJ1-2; D might be TRBD1 (5 bases). CDR1 is LGHNA, CDR2 YNFKEQ, per germline. The CDR3 contains 15 residues. The V gene lost 1 base and the J gene lost 6 bases, with 15 bases spanning the gap. The CDR3 is CASSQGGGGRDGYTF. CDR3 DNA sequence: TGTGCCAGCAGCCAAGGGGGCGGGGGACGGGATGGCTACACCTTC.

The chain combines TRBV29-1 with TRBJ1-1; D possibly corresponds to TRBD1 (5 bases). The CDR3 runs 13 residues. In germline, CDR1 is SQVTM, CDR2 ANQGSEA. Trimming stripped 2 bases from V and 4 bases from J, with 11 bases between. The CDR3 coding sequence is TGCAGCGTTGAACCATCAGGGAGCACTGAAGCTTTCTTT. Residues: CSVEPSGSTEAFF.

The rearrangement links TRBV30 to TRBJ2-1, with 7 bases fitting TRBD1. The ends lost 0 bases at V and 11 bases at J; junction bases unmatched: 4. In germline, CDR1 is GTSNPN, CDR2 SVGIG (reference sequence). The CDR3 covers 12 residues. The CDR3 reads CAWSVDRAQQFF. DNA of the CDR3: TGTGCCTGGAGTGTAGACAGGGCCCAGCAGTTCTTC.

The CDR3: CAAREPGGSPLHF. CDR3 nucleotides: TGTGCCGCTAGGGAACCGGGCGGTTCACCCCTCCACTTT. The gene calls are TRBV30 and TRBJ1-6; D gene ambiguous. CDR3 length equals 13 residues. Trimming pared 8 bases from V and 9 bases from J, leaving 17 bases between. Germline CDR1 and CDR2: GTSNPN and SVGIG (reference sequence).

J is TRBJ1-2 and V is TRBV5-1; D is perhaps TRBD1 (6 bases). V lost 6 bases and J 8 bases, leaving 14 bases between the germline ends. The length of the CDR3 is 12 residues. The germline CDR1 and CDR2 sequences are SGHRS and YFSETQ. CDR3 coding DNA: TGCGCCAGCACCCCGGGGGGGGCCGGCTACACCTTC. Translation gives CASTPGGAGYTF.

The chain joins TRBV4-1 to TRBJ2-1; D gene ambiguous. The CDR3 loop spans 17 amino acids. Germline V lookup: CDR1 MGHRA, CDR2 YSYEKL. V was pared by 4 bases and J by 8 bases, with 24 bases between. CDR3 sequence reads: CASSLLATGPSAHEQFF. CDR3 bases: TGCGCCAGCAGCCTCCTGGCGACGGGTCCCTCTGCCCATGAGCAGTTCTTC.

J is TRBJ2-7 and V is TRBV5-6, with D possibly TRBD1 on 6 matching bases. Trimming cost V 3 bases and J 2 bases, with 21 bases left between them. Looked up from germline, CDR1 is SGHDT and CDR2 is YYEEEE. The CDR3 runs to 17 residues. The CDR3 DNA is TGTGCCAGCAGCTCGTTTATGGCCGGACAGCTGACCTACGAGCAGTACTTC. Its translation: CASSSFMAGQLTYEQYF. Supplemented by reference TRBV5-6 and TRBJ2-7, the full variable domain reads DAGVTQSPTHLIKTRGQQVTLRCSPKSGHDTVSWYQQALGQGPQFIFQYYEEEERQRGNFPDRFSGHQFPNYSSELNVNALLLGDSALYLCASSSFMAGQLTYEQYFGPGTRLTVT.

This sequence joins TRBV3-1 and TRBJ2-5; 10 bases match TRBD1. This CDR3 is built from 14 residues. CDR1 LGHDT and CDR2 YNNKEL come from the germline V gene (reference sequence). J gave up 5 bases and V 3 bases, and 3 bases lay outside the gene matches. For the CDR3, the DNA is TGTGCCAGCAGCCAGACAGGGGGCCATGAGACCCAGTACTTC. This sequence encodes CASSQTGGHETQYF.

The chain employs TRBV19 and TRBJ2-2; no clear D gene. The germline V and J ends were trimmed by 10 bases and 6 bases, with 12 bases remaining between them. Per the germline V gene, CDR1 is LNHDA and CDR2 is SQIVND (reference sequence). The CDR3 spans 12 residues. This CDR3 is CATEVISGELFF. The DNA for the CDR3 is TGTGCCACCGAGGTCATCTCCGGGGAGCTGTTTTTT.

The chain recombines TRBV6-5 with TRBJ1-1; D gene uncertain. V dropped 6 bases and J dropped 1 base, with 9 bases sitting between them. Germline V lookup: CDR1 MNHEY, CDR2 SVGAGI. This CDR3 contains 13 residues. CDR3 coding DNA: TGTGCCAGCAGCCGCCCTGAGAACACTGAAGCTTTCTTT. It yields the protein CASSRPENTEAFF.

The chain recombines TRBV20-1 with TRBJ1-5, with 9 positions matching TRBD1. The CDR3 has 15 residues. Trimming cost V 0 bases and J 2 bases; bases outside gene matches: 2. Germline V gene sequence: CDR1 DFQATT, CDR2 SNEGSKA (reference sequence). The CDR3, as DNA: TGCAGTGCTAGAGATTGGACAGGGGGCAATCAGCCCCAGCATTTT. Translating it yields CSARDWTGGNQPQHF.

The rearrangement joins TRBV6-4 to TRBJ2-3, with D possibly being TRBD2 (5 bases). V was pared by 3 bases and J by 5 bases, with 9 bases between. CDR3 size: 13 residues. CDR1 and CDR2 from the germline V gene are MRHNA and SNTAGT. The CDR3 loop reads CASSEEEQDTQYF. The CDR3 nucleotides are TGTGCCAGCAGTGAGGAGGAGCAAGATACGCAGTATTTT.